This TCR beta chain was obtained from a study of early T cells in non-severe SARS-CoV-2 infection. As for the study in general: Sequencing of bulk RNA from unsorted whole blood was done, without chain pairing.

Deletions cut 8 bases from V and 11 bases from J, with 22 bases between. From germline, CDR1 is MNHNS and CDR2 SASEGT. CDR3 length equals 14 residues. With regard to this clonotype: Its matching antigen is unknown.

Notes on the study in general: Reliance on VDJdb matching favored anti-spike CD8 responses; private and CD4 specificities were missed.

The library protocol tagged individual cDNA molecules with unique molecular identifiers. TCRdb re-called the 5' RACE reads through MiXCR, storing one row per CDR3 protein. The table lists about 70,000 distinct CDR3 sequences, 13% to 15% of them singletons. This TCR was sampled from an adult who was a healthcare worker with PCR-confirmed SARS-CoV-2 infection or an uninfected control (not recorded which). This chain links TRBV6-1 with TRBJ2-1; D might be TRBD1 or TRBD2, each matching 6 bases. The sequences come from whole blood, collected at baseline. CDR3 bases: TGTGCCAGCGGTTTTGGAGGGGGAATACTACAGCAGTTCTTC. It specifies CASGFGGGILQQFF.